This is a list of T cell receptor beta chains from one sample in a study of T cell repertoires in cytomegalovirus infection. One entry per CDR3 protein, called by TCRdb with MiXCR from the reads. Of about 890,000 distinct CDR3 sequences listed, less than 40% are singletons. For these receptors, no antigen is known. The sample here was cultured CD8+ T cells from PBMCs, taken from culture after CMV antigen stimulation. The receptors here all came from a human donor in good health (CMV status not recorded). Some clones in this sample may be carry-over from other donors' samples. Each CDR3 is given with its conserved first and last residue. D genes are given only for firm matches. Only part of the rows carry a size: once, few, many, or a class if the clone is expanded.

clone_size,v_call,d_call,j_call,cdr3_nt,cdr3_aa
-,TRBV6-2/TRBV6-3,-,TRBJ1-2,TGTGCCAGCATCCCTCGACAATCCCGAGATGGCTACACCTTC,CASIPRQSRDGYTF
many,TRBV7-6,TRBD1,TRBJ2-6,TGTGCCAGCAGCCTATCCGGGACAGGGGGCTCTGGGGCCAACGTCCTGACTTTC,CASSLSGTGGSGANVLTF
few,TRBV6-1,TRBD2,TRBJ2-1,TGTGCCAGCGCAGGTTTATTTGGCGGGGGGGCATACAATGAGCAGTTCTTC,CASAGLFGGGAYNEQFF
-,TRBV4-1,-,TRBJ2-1,TGCGCCAGCAGCCCCAACCAGGGTGACAATGAGCAGTTCTTC,CASSPNQGDNEQFF
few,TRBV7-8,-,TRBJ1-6,TGTGCCAGCAGCTTAAAGGGGATTCTTAATTCACCCCTCCACTTT,CASSLKGILNSPLHF
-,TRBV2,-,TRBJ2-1,TGTGCCACCATTCCAGTTAGAAATGAGCAGTTCTTC,CATIPVRNEQFF
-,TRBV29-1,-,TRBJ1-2,TGCAGCGTTCCCTCCGAAACTGGGGGCTACACCTTC,CSVPSETGGYTF
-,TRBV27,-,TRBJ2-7,TGTGCCAGCATCTCGGGCAACTGGGGAGAGCAGTACTTC,CASISGNWGEQYF
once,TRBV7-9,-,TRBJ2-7,TGTGCCAGCAGCCAGGGGGGCGGAACCTACGAGCAGTACTTC,CASSQGGGTYEQYF
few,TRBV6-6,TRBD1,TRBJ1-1,TGTGCCAGCAGTCATACCATCGGGACAGATATGAACACTGAAGCTTTCTTT,CASSHTIGTDMNTEAFF
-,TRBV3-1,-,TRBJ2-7,TGTGCCAGCAGCCAAGGGGGGAATCATCCCTACGAGCAGTACTTC,CASSQGGNHPYEQYF
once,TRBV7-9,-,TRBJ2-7,TGTGCCAGCAGCTTAGTCCCTCGACAGGACACCTACGAGCAGTACTTC,CASSLVPRQDTYEQYF
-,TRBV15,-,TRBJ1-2,TGTGCCACCAGCAGAGATGGAAAAGGACCAGTCTATGGCTACACCTTC,CATSRDGKGPVYGYTF
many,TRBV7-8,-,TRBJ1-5,TGTGCCAGCAGGAAATCAGGGGCGAGCAATCAGCCCCAGCATTTT,CASRKSGASNQPQHF
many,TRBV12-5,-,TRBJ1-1,TGTGCTAGTGACCAAGGGGGGAGCACTGAAGCTTTCTTT,CASDQGGSTEAFF
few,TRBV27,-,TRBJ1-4,TGTGCCAGCAGTTTTGCGGTGGGGGAACTGTTTTTT,CASSFAVGELFF
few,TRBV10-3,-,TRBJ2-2,TGTGCCATCAGAGGGGACGATACCGGGGAGCTGTTTTTT,CAIRGDDTGELFF
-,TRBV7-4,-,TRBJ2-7,TGTGCCAGCAGCTGGACTGGATACGAGCAGTACTTC,CASSWTGYEQYF
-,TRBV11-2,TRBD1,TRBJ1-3,TGTGCCAGCAGCCTCGGGACAGGGGCATACACCATATATTTT,CASSLGTGAYTIYF
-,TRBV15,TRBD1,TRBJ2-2,TGTGCCACCAGAGGTCCAGTAAGGGGGCCGAACACCGGGGAGCTGTTTTTT,CATRGPVRGPNTGELFF
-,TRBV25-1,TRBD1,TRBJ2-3,TGTGCCAGCAGTGAATATCGGGACAGGGCCACAGATACGCAGTATTTT,CASSEYRDRATDTQYF
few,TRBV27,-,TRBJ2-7,TGTGCCAGCAGTTCCCGCCACGAGCAGTACTTC,CASSSRHEQYF
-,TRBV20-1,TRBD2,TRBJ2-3,TGCAGTGCTGGGGGTAGGGACGCGGGGGTATTCACAGATACGCAGTATTTT,CSAGGRDAGVFTDTQYF
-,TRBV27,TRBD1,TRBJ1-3,TGTGCCAGCAGCCTTACAGGGGGCTTTGGAAACACCATATATTTT,CASSLTGGFGNTIYF
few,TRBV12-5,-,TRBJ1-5,TGTGCTAGTGGTTTGAGTCAGCAGGGCAATCAGCCCCAGCATTTT,CASGLSQQGNQPQHF
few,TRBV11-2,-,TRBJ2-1,TGTGCCAGCCGGGGCTACTACAATGAGCAGTTCTTC,CASRGYYNEQFF
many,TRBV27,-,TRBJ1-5,TGTGCCAGCAGTTCCCTGACAGTAAATAGCAATCAGCCCCAGCATTTT,CASSSLTVNSNQPQHF